This TCR beta chain was recovered during a study of shared clonotypes between healthy human individuals. TCRdb's table, derived via immunoSEQ multiplex PCR, lists solely in-frame clones and lacks some. The repertoire holds around 79,000 clones, with about 63% as singletons. Germline V CDR1 and CDR2: MGHRA, YSYEKL. The CDR3 runs 16 residues. V trimming: 4 bases; J trimming: 3 bases; junction bases outside the gene matches: 11. The specimen was memory CD8+ T cells sorted from blood. Subset specified: CD45RO+ cells pooled with CCR7-negative TemRA cells. This sequence joins TRBV4-1 and TRBJ2-7, with 8 positions matching TRBD2. The source of this sequence is a man under 40 in good health. DNA for the CDR3: TGCGCCAGCAGCCCAAGATATGGCGGGAGGAGCTACGAGCAGTACTTC. This codes for CASSPRYGGRSYEQYF.